This T cell receptor (beta chain) emerged from a study of T-cell reconstitution after alpha-beta-depleted transplantation in children. Using unique molecular identifiers, the investigators prepared the TCRbeta library. Via MiXCR, TCRdb re-called the PCR reads, giving one row per CDR3 protein. The sample has approximately 130,000 distinct CDR3 sequences, about a tenth seen once. This clonotype was observed a handful of times. As yet, its antigen is unknown. Study-wide points: Several hundred expanded graft clones reportedly were the source of alpha-beta T cells about two months after transplant.

This CDR3 has 15 amino acids. The V end lost 0 bases, the J end lost 3 bases, and 9 bases lay between the germline ends. Germline assignment: CDR1 KGHSH and CDR2 LQKENI. The sequence was obtained from a girl less than two years old who had a stem cell transplant for combined immunodeficiency, so the T cells may come from the graft donor. Sequences were derived from PBMCs, mostly from graft donor cells, sampled 180 days after TCRalphabeta/CD19-depleted stem cell transplant. V usage is TRBV18 and J usage is TRBJ2-1; D remains ambiguous. The CDR3 nucleotides read TGTGCCAGCTCACCACCGGGCGGCAGCTACAATGAGCAGTTCTTC. Amino acid sequence: CASSPPGGSYNEQFF.